These 8 T cell receptor beta chains originate from one sample sequenced in a study of identical twins. TCRdb passed the 5' RACE reads through MiXCR, listing each CDR3 protein once. The repertoire includes about 900,000 distinct CDR3 sequences, 9% to 15% of them detected once, and 1.5% to 2% sits in the top ten. Another study also made use of these data, one on yellow fever vaccine responses in identical twins.

The sequenced sample consisted of PBMCs. These receptors all come from a woman younger than 30 in good health.

This chain uses TRBV12-3 or TRBV12-4 with TRBJ2-3, with 10 bases identical to TRBD1. This CDR3 contains 16 residues. Germline trimming cut 5 bases from V and 2 bases from J; bases unmatched to any gene: 7. CDR3 region: CASSVPGTGVTDTQYF. The CDR3 nucleotides read TGTGCCAGCAGTGTGCCCGGGACAGGGGTCACAGATACGCAGTATTTT.

V and J are TRBV5-1 and TRBJ1-6, with D perhaps matching TRBD1 (6 bases). The CDR3 loop spans 16 amino acids. CDR1 and CDR2 (germline): SGHRS, YFSETQ. The V and J ends lost 4 bases and 5 bases respectively, with 16 bases between them. Written as DNA, the CDR3 is TGCGCCAGCAGCCTCCAATCAGGGGCAAATAATTCACCCCTCCACTTT. Protein sequence: CASSLQSGANNSPLHF.

The rearrangement joins TRBV20-1 to TRBJ2-1; possibly TRBD1 for D (6 bases). Looked up from germline, CDR1 is DFQATT and CDR2 is SNEGSKA (reference sequence). The CDR3 extends over 18 amino acids. V lost 2 bases and J 8 bases, leaving 28 bases between the germline ends. The CDR3 is CSARNLPRTAGDADEQFF. Here the CDR3 DNA reads TGCAGTGCTAGAAATCTTCCCAGAACGGCAGGGGATGCCGATGAGCAGTTCTTC.

V and J are TRBV12-3 or TRBV12-4 and TRBJ2-1, with a tentative D call TRBD2 (5 bases). The CDR3 is made up of 12 amino acids. Trimming shortened V by 7 bases and J by 7 bases, and 11 bases separated the two germline ends. The CDR3 sequence: CASIRGSNEQFF. As DNA, the CDR3 is TGTGCCAGCATTCGAGGGTCGAATGAGCAGTTCTTC.

This clonotype has just a few counts. The chain has TRBV9 and TRBJ2-7; D is perhaps TRBD1 or TRBD2 (6 bases each). The CDR3 covers 15 residues. The V gene's germline CDR1 is SGDLS and CDR2 YYNGEE. Trimming shortened V by 3 bases and J by 2 bases, and 15 bases separated the two germline ends. CDR3 bases: TGTGCCAGCAGCGCGGGGGCGGACAGAACCTACGAGCAGTACTTC. Translating it yields CASSAGADRTYEQYF.

This chain joins TRBV3-1 and TRBJ1-1; 9 bases map to TRBD1. This CDR3 is 14 amino acids long. V lost 1 base to trimming and J lost 5 bases; unmatched junction nucleotides: 2. Germline V gene sequence: CDR1 LGHDT, CDR2 YNNKEL (reference sequence). The CDR3 is CASSQGDRATEAFF. As DNA, the CDR3 is TGTGCCAGCAGCCAAGGGGACAGGGCGACTGAAGCTTTCTTT.

This clonotype was detected a few times. J is TRBJ2-2 and V is TRBV27; TRBD2 aligns across 14 bases. The CDR3 is 20 amino acids. Per germline, CDR1 MNHEY and CDR2 SMNVEV (reference sequence). J gave up 4 bases and V 0 bases, and 10 bases lay outside the gene matches. The CDR3 DNA is TGTGCCAGCAGTTTATCCCCGGGACTAGCGGGGGAACGGGGCACCGGGGAGCTGTTTTTT. Its protein is CASSLSPGLAGERGTGELFF.

Remarks on this clonotype: A much larger clone sits a single nucleotide away, making a read error possible. J is TRBJ2-1 and V is TRBV4-1; D is ambiguous. This CDR3 has 17 residues. The germline V gene encodes CDR1 MGHRA and CDR2 YSYEKL. V shed 1 base and J shed 0 bases, with 13 bases lying between them. DNA of the CDR3: TGCGCCAGCAGCCAAGGGTCCGCACGCAGCTCCTACAATGAGCAGTTCTTC. It codes for CASSQGSARSSYNEQFF.